This T cell receptor beta chain was identified during a study of blood T cells in healthy people across ages. Whole-study findings and limits: Using unsorted PBMCs precluded a conclusive naive versus antigen-experienced comparison. Diversity was higher, and naive CD4+ cells more numerous, in long-lived donors than in aged donors. Percentage of naive T cells showed a strong correlation with TCR beta diversity.

A second roughly 6 to 11 cycle PCR used barcoded and J-beta primers. TCRdb re-analysed the 5' RACE reads in MiXCR, keeping a single row per CDR3 protein. The table has 980,000 or so distinct CDR3 sequences, roughly 43% seen once. Regarding this clonotype: The antigen remains unidentified.

This sequence was found in a man aged 30 to 39 in good health. The sequenced sample was blood.

The CDR3, as DNA: TGCGCCAGCAGCCAAGTGTATATATCCAATGAGCAGTTCTTC. Translating it yields CASSQVYISNEQFF. This sequence joins TRBV4-1 and TRBJ2-1; no clear D. The CDR3 is made up of 14 amino acids. CDR1 and CDR2 (germline): MGHRA, YSYEKL. The ends were cut back, 1 base at V and 6 bases at J, with 10 bases in the middle.